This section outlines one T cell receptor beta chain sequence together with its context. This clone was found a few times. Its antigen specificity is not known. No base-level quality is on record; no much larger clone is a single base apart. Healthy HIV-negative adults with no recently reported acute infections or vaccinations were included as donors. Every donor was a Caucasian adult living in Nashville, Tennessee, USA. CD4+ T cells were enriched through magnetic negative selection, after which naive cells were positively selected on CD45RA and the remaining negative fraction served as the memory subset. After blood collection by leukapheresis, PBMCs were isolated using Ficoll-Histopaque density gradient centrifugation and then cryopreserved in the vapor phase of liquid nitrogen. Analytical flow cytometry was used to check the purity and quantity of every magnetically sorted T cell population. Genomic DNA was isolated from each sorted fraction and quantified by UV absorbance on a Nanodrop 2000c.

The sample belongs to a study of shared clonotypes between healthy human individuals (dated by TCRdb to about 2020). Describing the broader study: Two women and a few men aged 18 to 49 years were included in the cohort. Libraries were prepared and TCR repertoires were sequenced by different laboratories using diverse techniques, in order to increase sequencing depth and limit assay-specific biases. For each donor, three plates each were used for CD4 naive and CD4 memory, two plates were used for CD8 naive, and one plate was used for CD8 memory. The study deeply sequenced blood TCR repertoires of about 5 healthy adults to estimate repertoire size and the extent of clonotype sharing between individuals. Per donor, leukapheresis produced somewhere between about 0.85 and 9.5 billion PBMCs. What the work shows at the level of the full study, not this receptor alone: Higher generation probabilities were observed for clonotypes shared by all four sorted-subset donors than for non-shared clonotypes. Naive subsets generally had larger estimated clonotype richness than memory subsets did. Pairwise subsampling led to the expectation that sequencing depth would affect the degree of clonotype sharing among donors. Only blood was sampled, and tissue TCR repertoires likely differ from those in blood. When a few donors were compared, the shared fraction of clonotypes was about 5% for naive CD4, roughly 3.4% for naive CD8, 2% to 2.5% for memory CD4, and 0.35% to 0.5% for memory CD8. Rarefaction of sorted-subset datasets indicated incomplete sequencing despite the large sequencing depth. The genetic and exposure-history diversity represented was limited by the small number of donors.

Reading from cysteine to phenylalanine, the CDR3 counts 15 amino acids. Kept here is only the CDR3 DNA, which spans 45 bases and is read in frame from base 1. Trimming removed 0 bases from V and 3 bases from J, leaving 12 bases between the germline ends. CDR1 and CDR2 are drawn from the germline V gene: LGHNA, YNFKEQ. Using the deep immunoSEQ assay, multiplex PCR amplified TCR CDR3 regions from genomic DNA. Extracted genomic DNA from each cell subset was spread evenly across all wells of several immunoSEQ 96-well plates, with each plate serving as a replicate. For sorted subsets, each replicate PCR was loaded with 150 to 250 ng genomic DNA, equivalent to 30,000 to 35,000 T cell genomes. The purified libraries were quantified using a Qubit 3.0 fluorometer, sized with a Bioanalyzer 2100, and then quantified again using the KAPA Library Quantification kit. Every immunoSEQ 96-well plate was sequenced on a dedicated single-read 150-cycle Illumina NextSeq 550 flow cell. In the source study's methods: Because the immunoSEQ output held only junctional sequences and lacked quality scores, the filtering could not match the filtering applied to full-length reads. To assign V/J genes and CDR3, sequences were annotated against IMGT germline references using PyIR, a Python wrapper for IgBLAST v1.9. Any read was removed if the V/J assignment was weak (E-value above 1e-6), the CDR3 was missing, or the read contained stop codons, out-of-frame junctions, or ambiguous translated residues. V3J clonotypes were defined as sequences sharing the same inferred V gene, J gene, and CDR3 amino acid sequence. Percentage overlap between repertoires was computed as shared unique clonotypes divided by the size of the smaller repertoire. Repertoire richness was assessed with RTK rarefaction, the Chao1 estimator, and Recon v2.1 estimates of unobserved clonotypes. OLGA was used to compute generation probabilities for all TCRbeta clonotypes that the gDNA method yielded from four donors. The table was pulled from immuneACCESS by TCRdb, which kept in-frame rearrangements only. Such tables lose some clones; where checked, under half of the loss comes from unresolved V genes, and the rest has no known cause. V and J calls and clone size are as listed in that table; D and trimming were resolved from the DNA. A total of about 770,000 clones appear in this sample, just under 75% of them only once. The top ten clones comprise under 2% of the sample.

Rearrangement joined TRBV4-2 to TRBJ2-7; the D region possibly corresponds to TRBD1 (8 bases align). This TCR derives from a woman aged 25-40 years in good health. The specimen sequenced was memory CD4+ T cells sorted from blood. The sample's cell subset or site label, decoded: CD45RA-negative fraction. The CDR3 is CASSQEQGGFYEQYF. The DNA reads TGTGCCAGCAGCCAAGAACAGGGGGGGTTCTACGAGCAGTACTTC.